This entry describes one T cell receptor (beta chain). In the authors' methods: Quantification of nucleated cells was approximated via reference gene primer amplification. The assay was immunoSEQ multiplex PCR, and TCRdb's table has in-frame clones only and misses some. D and trimming were read from the DNA, whereas the V and J calls and clone size are those reported in that table. This sample has about 90,000 clones; around 88% occur once, and the top ten carry 1% to 1.5%. These data are taken from a study of blood T cell repertoires in COVID-19. On the study more broadly: Acute and convalescent COVID-19 specimens originated in the United States, Italy and Spain. T cells, B-cell-depleted T cells, or PBMCs provided the cDNA or gDNA that served as material.

Germline assignment: CDR1 LGHNA and CDR2 YNFKEQ. This CDR3 is built from 14 residues. Trimming took 1 base from V and 2 from J; bases not matched to a gene: 1. Material for sequencing was peripheral blood. This TCR derives from an elderly man with active or convalescent COVID-19. This sequence joins TRBV4-2 and TRBJ2-7; 8 bases are a match to TRBD1. The CDR3 DNA follows: TGTGCCAGCAGCCAAGGGGGACAGGCCTACGAGCAGTACTTC. Its translation: CASSQGGQAYEQYF.